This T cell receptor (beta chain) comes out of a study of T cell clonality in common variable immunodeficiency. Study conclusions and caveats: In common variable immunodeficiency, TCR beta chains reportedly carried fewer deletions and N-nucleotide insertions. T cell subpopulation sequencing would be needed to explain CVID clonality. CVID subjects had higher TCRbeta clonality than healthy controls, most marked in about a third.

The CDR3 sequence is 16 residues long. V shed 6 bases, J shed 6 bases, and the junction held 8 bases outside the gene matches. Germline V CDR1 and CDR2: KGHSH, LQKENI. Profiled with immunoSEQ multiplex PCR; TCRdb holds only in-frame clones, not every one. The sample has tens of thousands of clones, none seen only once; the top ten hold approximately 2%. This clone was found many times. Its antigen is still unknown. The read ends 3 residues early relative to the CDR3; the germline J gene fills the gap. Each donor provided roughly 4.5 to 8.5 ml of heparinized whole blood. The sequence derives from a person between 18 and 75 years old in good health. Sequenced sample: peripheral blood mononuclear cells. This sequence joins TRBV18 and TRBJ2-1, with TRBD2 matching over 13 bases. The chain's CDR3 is CASSSGTSGTSNEQFF. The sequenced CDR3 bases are TGTGCCAGCTCGTCCGGGACTAGCGGGACCTCCAATGAG.